A single sample gave rise to the 26 T cell receptor beta chains below, sequenced in a study of blood T cell repertoires in COVID-19 (dated by TCRdb to the early 2020s). Preparation of the library involved the immunoSEQ multiplex PCR assay. The immuneACCESS repertoire file appears here via TCRdb, limited to in-frame rearrangements. These files lack a portion of the clones; in checked studies, under half of the deficit traces to unresolved V genes, and the cause of the others is not known. In all, the sample holds over 200,000 clones, and over 75% of those were seen once. About 1.9% of the sample is in the top ten clones. The specimen was PBMCs or T cells enriched from blood (not recorded which). Receptors originate from a woman between 50 and 59 years old who had recovered from COVID-19.

CDR3 DNA: TGTGCCAGCAGTTTATTGGGGACTAGCGGGAATGAGCAGTTCTTC. Protein: CASSLLGTSGNEQFF. V and J are TRBV28 and TRBJ2-1, with 12 bases fitting TRBD2. The V gene end was trimmed by 1 base and the J gene end by 7 bases; junction bases not matched to a gene: 2. Germline V gene lookup returns CDR1 MDHEN and CDR2 SYDVKM. This CDR3 comprises 15 residues.

The J gene is TRBJ1-1, the V gene TRBV12-5; the D is unclear. This CDR3 has 11 residues. Germline-derived CDR1 and CDR2 are LGHNT and FRNRAP. The V gene lost 2 bases and the J gene lost 8 bases, with 6 bases spanning the gap. CDR3 nucleotide sequence: TGTGCTAGTGGTTTGATGGGCGAAGCTTTCTTT. As protein: CASGLMGEAFF.

The chain carries TRBV19 and TRBJ2-1, with TRBD1 identical over 11 bases. This CDR3 spans 14 amino acids. The V gene end was trimmed by 5 bases and the J gene end by 12 bases; junction bases not matched to a gene: 9. Per the germline V gene, CDR1 is LNHDA and CDR2 is SQIVND (reference sequence). The DNA of the CDR3 is TGTGCCAGTAGTTTTCGCGGACAGGGGGCGGTGCAGTTCTTC. Translation gives CASSFRGQGAVQFF. The whole variable domain, filled in from reference TRBV19 and TRBJ2-1, reads DGGITQSPKYLFRKEGQNVTLSCEQNLNHDAMYWYRQDPGQGLRLIYYSQIVNDFQKGDIAEGYSVSREKKESFPLTVTSAQKNPTAFYLCASSFRGQGAVQFFGPGTRLTVL.

V is TRBV5-1 and J is TRBJ1-1, with 7 bases that match TRBD1. V lost 4 bases to trimming and J lost 0 bases; unmatched junction nucleotides: 9. Germline loops: CDR1 SGHRS, CDR2 YFSETQ. The CDR3 is made up of 16 amino acids. The CDR3 sequence: CASSRRRQGMNTEAFF. CDR3 DNA sequence: TGCGCCAGCAGCCGGCGCCGACAGGGAATGAACACTGAAGCTTTCTTT.

The chain recombines TRBV7-9 with TRBJ2-7; 12 bases fit TRBD2. CDR3 length equals 17 residues. The V segment lost 1 base and the J segment 2 bases; nucleotides outside the gene matches: 6. In germline, CDR1 is SEHNR, CDR2 FQNEAQ (reference sequence). CDR3 sequence reads: CASSLGLAGGNPYEQYF. CDR3 DNA sequence: TGTGCCAGCAGCTTAGGGCTAGCGGGAGGGAACCCCTACGAGCAGTACTTC. The whole variable domain, remainder taken from reference TRBV7-9 and TRBJ2-7, is DTGVSQNPRHKITKRGQNVTFRCDPISEHNRLYWYRQTLGQGPEFLTYFQNEAQLEKSRLLSDRFSAERPKGSFSTLEIQRTEQGDSAMYLCASSLGLAGGNPYEQYFGPGTRLTVT.

This clone has a single count. The rearrangement joins TRBV3-1 (or the pseudogene TRBV3-2) to TRBJ1-4; 8 nucleotides align to TRBD1. V trimming: 1 base; J trimming: 13 bases; junction bases outside the gene matches: 2. Germline CDR1 is LGHDT and CDR2 is YNNKEL (reference sequence). This CDR3 is built from 12 residues. In nucleotides, the CDR3 is TGTGCCAGCAGCCAAGGCAGGGGGCGACTGTTTTTT. This sequence encodes CASSQGRGRLFF.

CDR3 sequence: CACQKYEAFF. In nucleotides, the CDR3 is TGTGCCTGCCAGAAGTATGAAGCTTTCTTT. The chain links TRBV30 to TRBJ1-1; D gene unclear. Trimming removed 6 bases from V and 7 bases from J, with 9 bases in between. Germline V lookup: CDR1 GTSNPN, CDR2 SVGIG (reference sequence). The CDR3 length is 10 residues.

This chain uses TRBV28 with TRBJ1-2; D is perhaps TRBD1 (6 bases). Germline lookup yields CDR1 MDHEN and CDR2 SYDVKM. Trimming left V 4 bases short and J 9 bases short, with 15 bases between. The CDR3 runs to 13 residues. CDR3 protein: CASSSIFGQSYTF. The CDR3 DNA reads TGTGCCAGCAGTTCCATTTTCGGACAGAGCTACACCTTC.

V usage is TRBV14 and J usage is TRBJ2-2; a weak D match, TRBD1 (6 bases). CDR3 length equals 13 residues. Germline-derived CDR1 and CDR2 are SGHDN and FVKESK. Trimming took 6 bases from V and 8 from J, leaving 13 bases between them. The CDR3 DNA follows: TGTGCCAGCAGTCTACAGGGAAGTGGGGAGCTGTTTTTT. This sequence encodes CASSLQGSGELFF.

This clone was recorded only once. The chain links TRBV7-2 to TRBJ2-7; 7 nucleotides align to TRBD1. The CDR3 spans 16 residues. In germline, CDR1 is SGHTA, CDR2 FQGNSA. Trimming at V came to 1 base and at J to 2 bases, leaving 8 bases not matched to a gene. CDR3 nucleotide sequence: TGTGCCAGCAGCTTAGGACAAGGGGGCCAGACCTACGAGCAGTACTTC. Its protein product is CASSLGQGGQTYEQYF.

The chain combines TRBV28 with TRBJ2-5; 7 positions match TRBD1. The V and J ends lost 6 bases and 3 bases, in that order; junction bases with no gene match: 4. The germline V gene encodes CDR1 MDHEN and CDR2 SYDVKM. The CDR3 is 13 residues long. CDR3 residues: CASSYDREETQYF. The CDR3 DNA is TGTGCCAGCAGCTACGACAGGGAAGAGACCCAGTACTTC.

DNA for the CDR3: TGTGCCAGCAGGTACTACAGGGCAGTCACAGATACGCAGTATTTT. Translated: CASRYYRAVTDTQYF. The V call is TRBV28, the J call TRBJ2-3; a weak D match, TRBD1 (6 bases). V shed 6 bases and J shed 2 bases, with 15 bases lying between them. This CDR3 spans 15 amino acids. Germline-derived CDR1 and CDR2 are MDHEN and SYDVKM.

V and J are TRBV6-2 or TRBV6-3 and TRBJ2-5; D might be TRBD1 (6 bases). Germline V lookup: CDR1 MNHEY, CDR2 SVGEGT. Trimming removed 5 bases at V and 1 base at J, with 14 bases between. The CDR3 covers 15 residues. For the CDR3, the DNA is TGTGCCAGCAGTACTCACAGGGTTCTCCAAGAGACCCAGTACTTC. This sequence encodes CASSTHRVLQETQYF.

This clone was seen just once. V is TRBV10-1 and J is TRBJ2-1; possibly TRBD2 for D (5 bases). CDR3 size: 14 residues. The V gene lost 7 bases and the J gene lost 0 bases, with 10 bases spanning the gap. Germline V CDR1 and CDR2: WNHNN, SYGVQD (reference sequence). CDR3 nucleotide sequence: TGCGCCAGCAAGCGGAGGAGCTCCTACAATGAGCAGTTCTTC. Amino acids: CASKRRSSYNEQFF.

The chain recombines TRBV28 with TRBJ2-5; 11 nucleotides agree with TRBD2. V was clipped by 6 bases and J by 2 bases; unmatched bases: 8. The CDR3 loop spans 16 amino acids. Germline-derived CDR1 and CDR2 are MDHEN and SYDVKM. CDR3 bases: TGTGCCAGCAGACCTCGTAGCGGGAGGGGGCAAGAGACCCAGTACTTC. Translation gives CASRPRSGRGQETQYF.

The CDR3 nucleotides are TGTGCCAGCAGTGCCCAGGGGGTCCAAGAGACCCAGTACTTC. It yields the protein CASSAQGVQETQYF. This chain connects TRBV28 to TRBJ2-5; 7 bases match TRBD1. This CDR3 has 14 residues. The J segment lost 1 base and the V segment lost 5 bases, leaving 4 bases of the junction unmatched. Germline assignment: CDR1 MDHEN and CDR2 SYDVKM.

The table lists this clone with a few counts. This chain uses TRBV5-1 with TRBJ1-6, with a possible D match to TRBD1 (5 bases). Germline-derived CDR1 and CDR2 are SGHRS and YFSETQ. CDR3 size: 15 residues. V lost 3 bases to trimming and J lost 8 bases, with 15 bases between them. In nucleotides, the CDR3 is TGCGCCAGCAGCTACACAGGAGTACAGGATTCACCCCTCCACTTT. Amino acids: CASSYTGVQDSPLHF.

The chain uses TRBV11-2 and TRBJ1-1; D is perhaps TRBD1 (6 bases). This CDR3 comprises 15 residues. CDR1 SGHAT and CDR2 FQNNGV come from the germline V gene. V lost 0 bases and J 4 bases, leaving 12 bases between the germline ends. The CDR3 DNA follows: TGTGCCAGCAGCTTAGAGGGGGCGCTGAGCACTGAAGCTTTCTTT. It is translated as CASSLEGALSTEAFF.

The V gene is TRBV2, the J gene TRBJ2-7; TRBD2 is a possible D gene (6 bases). This CDR3 region has 15 residues. The V end lost 1 base, the J end lost 3 bases, and 13 bases lay between the germline ends. Germline lookup yields CDR1 SNHLY and CDR2 FYNNEI. The CDR3 is CASSEEEGRYYEQYF. CDR3 sequence (DNA): TGTGCCAGCAGTGAAGAGGAGGGGCGATACTACGAGCAGTACTTC.

This chain uses TRBV6-4 with TRBJ2-1; 15 bases agree with TRBD2. Unmatched junction bases numbered 5, after V lost 3 bases and J lost 8 bases. Looked up from germline, CDR1 is MRHNA and CDR2 is SNTAGT. The CDR3 has 16 residues. The chain's CDR3 is CASSEDGTSGRYEQFF. CDR3 nucleotide sequence: TGTGCCAGCAGTGAGGACGGGACTAGCGGGAGGTATGAGCAGTTCTTC.

This chain uses TRBV4-2 with TRBJ2-3; no clear D gene. Germline lookup yields CDR1 LGHNA and CDR2 YNFKEQ. V dropped 1 base and J dropped 1 base, with 9 bases sitting between them. The CDR3 contains 15 residues. CDR3 nucleotides: TGTGCCAGCAGCCAAGCGTGGCCCCGCACAGATACGCAGTATTTT. This sequence encodes CASSQAWPRTDTQYF.

The rearrangement uses TRBV18 and TRBJ1-2; the match to TRBD1 covers 7 bases. V shed 3 bases and J 3 bases; nucleotides not matched to a gene: 4. This CDR3 region has 14 residues. Germline V gene sequence: CDR1 KGHSH, CDR2 LQKENI. CDR3 sequence reads: CASSPGTDYYGYTF. CDR3 DNA: TGTGCCAGCTCACCCGGGACAGACTACTATGGCTACACCTTC.

This clone was recorded a few times. The V call is TRBV6-6, the J call TRBJ2-7, with D possibly called TRBD1 or TRBD2 (6 bases each). CDR3 length: 17 residues. Germline CDR1 and CDR2: MNHNY and SVGAGI (reference sequence). Trimming left V 5 bases short and J 3 bases short, with 23 bases between. The CDR3 DNA follows: TGTGCCAGCAGTCGCGGGACAAATTGGCGGAAAAACTACGAGCAGTACTTC. Translating gives CASSRGTNWRKNYEQYF.

This clone was counted a single time. V and J are TRBV3-1 (or the pseudogene TRBV3-2) and TRBJ1-1; 7 nucleotides align to TRBD1. J was trimmed by 10 bases and V by 1 base; bases with no gene match: 6. This CDR3 region has 13 residues. CDR1 and CDR2 from the germline V gene are LGHDT and YNNKEL (reference sequence). In DNA, the CDR3 is TGTGCCAGCAGCCAAGGACAGGGTCTCGGAGCTTTCTTT. It is translated as CASSQGQGLGAFF.

CDR3 region: CASSPRFRDRGSGNTIYF. Here the CDR3 DNA reads TGTGCCAGCAGCCCACGCTTCCGGGACAGGGGCTCTGGAAACACCATATATTTT. The chain recombines TRBV7-9 with TRBJ1-3; 10 bases agree with TRBD1. CDR3 length: 18 residues. V shed 5 bases and J 0 bases; nucleotides not matched to a gene: 10. Per germline, CDR1 SEHNR and CDR2 FQNEAQ (reference sequence).

The chain links TRBV28 to TRBJ2-2, with D unresolved. The CDR3 totals 17 residues. V lost 7 bases and J lost 0, with 18 bases in between. From germline, CDR1 is MDHEN and CDR2 SYDVKM. The CDR3 loop reads CASIPRSTIPNTGELFF. CDR3 sequence (DNA): TGTGCCAGCATCCCCCGTAGCACTATACCGAACACCGGGGAGCTGTTTTTT.